Below are 9 T cell receptor beta chains sequenced from a single sample in a study of T cells after yellow fever vaccination. TCRdb re-called the 5' RACE reads with MiXCR, one entry per CDR3 protein. The sample has a few hundred thousand distinct CDR3 sequences; 17% are singletons. The sample here was PBMCs, taken less than 6 days after the first yellow fever vaccination. These receptors came from a man younger than 35 who received the YFV17D yellow fever vaccine.

CDR3 region: CASSFVGGRQENTEAFF. The CDR3 DNA reads TGCGCCAGCAGCTTCGTGGGGGGGCGACAGGAGAACACTGAAGCTTTCTTT. The V gene is TRBV5-1, the J gene TRBJ1-1; tentative D call: TRBD1 (6 bases). The CDR3 is 17 residues long. V was shortened by 2 bases and J by 1 base, with 18 bases between the two germline ends. The germline V gene has CDR1 SGHRS and CDR2 YFSETQ.

This clonotype appeared a few times. This chain joins TRBV5-1 and TRBJ2-7, with a weak D call TRBD1 (6 bases). Germline V lookup: CDR1 SGHRS, CDR2 YFSETQ. The CDR3 is 17 residues long. V was clipped by 4 bases and J by 6 bases, with 26 bases between them. The CDR3 DNA sequence: TGCGCCAGCAGCCCGGGTTATATACAGGGAGTCGCGCTCGAGCAGTACGTC. Its protein product is CASSPGYIQGVALEQYV.

This clonotype was observed many times. The chain combines TRBV12-3 or TRBV12-4 with TRBJ1-2; possibly TRBD1 for D (5 bases). The CDR3 extends over 15 amino acids. Trimming pared 6 bases from V and 2 bases from J, leaving 16 bases between. Here the CDR3 DNA reads TGTGCCAGCAGCCCTCGGGGCAGCGAGAACTATGGCTACACCTTC. Translated: CASSPRGSENYGYTF.

This chain connects TRBV4-1 to TRBJ1-2, with a weak D call TRBD1 (6 bases). Trimming stripped 0 bases from V and 1 base from J, with 12 bases between. Germline loops: CDR1 MGHRA, CDR2 YSYEKL. There are 16 residues in the CDR3. CDR3 protein: CASSQDQGGNNYGYTF. CDR3 nucleotides: TGCGCCAGCAGCCAAGATCAAGGGGGGAATAACTATGGCTACACCTTC.

This clonotype has just one count. The chain joins TRBV2 to TRBJ2-3; possible D gene TRBD1, 6 bases. The germline V and J ends were trimmed by 7 bases and 2 bases, with 19 bases remaining between them. CDR3 size: 16 residues. Germline lookup yields CDR1 SNHLY and CDR2 FYNNEI. CDR3 protein: CASTLNRVEITDTQYF. The CDR3 DNA reads as TGTGCCAGCACTTTGAACAGGGTCGAAATCACAGATACGCAGTATTTT.

This clonotype has a handful of counts. The V call is TRBV7-2, the J call TRBJ2-3, with 10 nucleotides matching TRBD1. The ends lost 0 bases at V and 11 bases at J; junction bases unmatched: 8. Germline assignment: CDR1 SGHTA and CDR2 FQGNSA. CDR3 length: 15 amino acids. DNA of the CDR3: TGTGCCAGCAGCTTAGCCGGACAGGGGGGAATCGAGCAGTATTTT. As protein: CASSLAGQGGIEQYF.

This clonotype has only a few counts. The junction and the germline gene differ at one end; a read error may be behind it. The chain links TRBV3-1 to TRBJ2-5; tentatively, D is TRBD2 (7 bases). CDR1 is LGHDT and CDR2 is YNNKEL in the germline V gene (reference sequence). CDR3 length equals 18 residues. CDR3 in DNA: TGTACCAGCACCAAGGGCAGTAGGCGGGGGCCGTACCAAGAGACCCAGTACTTC. This gives the protein CTSTKGSRRGPYQETQYF.

The chain employs TRBV6-1 and TRBJ1-6, with 8 bases lining up with TRBD1. There are 17 residues in the CDR3. V was pared by 5 bases and J by 0 bases, with 6 bases of the junction left unmatched. From germline, CDR1 is MNHNS and CDR2 SASEGT. The CDR3 DNA sequence: TGTGCCAGCAGTACGACAGGGGTGGGCTCCTATAATTCACCCCTCCACTTT. It codes for CASSTTGVGSYNSPLHF.

This clonotype was observed many times. The chain carries TRBV2 and TRBJ2-3; D is unclear. CDR1 and CDR2 (germline): SNHLY, FYNNEI. The CDR3 is 15 residues long. V was trimmed by 6 bases and J by 0 bases, leaving 13 bases between them. CDR3 sequence (DNA): TGTGCCAGCAGGGCTACGTCGGATAGCACAGATACGCAGTATTTT. Protein sequence: CASRATSDSTDTQYF.